These 30 T cell receptor beta chains originate from one sample sequenced in a study of blood T cells in healthy people across ages. A second PCR of about 7 to 12 cycles used a sample-barcoded 5' primer and a J-beta primer mix. From the 5' RACE reads, TCRdb called clonotypes with MiXCR, one entry per CDR3 protein. The data contain 600,000 or so distinct CDR3 sequences, under 55% of them singletons. The sample taken for sequencing was blood. The receptor source for this set is a man of 80 years or more in good health.

This clonotype was detected a few times. A clone one base away is much larger, so this may be a read error. The genes are TRBV7-9 and TRBJ2-1, with D tentatively TRBD2 (6 bases). This CDR3 spans 15 amino acids. V gave up 5 bases and J gave up 12 bases, with 23 bases separating them. Looked up from germline, CDR1 is SEHNR and CDR2 is FQNEAQ (reference sequence). The CDR3 loop is CASSVTGGAPGGQFF. The DNA of the CDR3 is TGTGCCAGCAGCGTGACTGGCGGGGCCCCTGGTGGGCAGTTCTTC.

The rearrangement joins TRBV7-2 to TRBJ1-2; D gene ambiguous. V dropped 2 bases and J dropped 7 bases, with 14 bases sitting between them. Germline CDR1 reads SGHTA; CDR2 reads FQGNSA. The CDR3 has 14 amino acids. CDR3 sequence reads: CASSLLEILGGYTF. Written as DNA, the CDR3 is TGTGCCAGCAGCTTATTGGAGATCCTAGGTGGCTACACCTTC. The variable domain in full, completed from reference TRBV7-2 and TRBJ1-2, reads GAGVSQSPSNKVTEKGKDVELRCDPISGHTALYWYRQSLGQGLEFLIYFQGNSAPDKSGLPSDRFSAERTGGSVSTLTIQRTQQEDSAVYLCASSLLEILGGYTFGSGTRLTVV.

The chain carries TRBV20-1 and TRBJ2-1, with 10 bases identical to TRBD1. Germline V gene data show CDR1 as DFQATT and CDR2 as SNEGSKA (reference sequence). This CDR3 is built from 13 residues. With 7 bases clipped from V and 5 bases from J, the junction kept 5 bases outside the gene matches. For the CDR3, the DNA is TGCAGTGTTACGGACAGGGGGGACAATGAGCAGTTCTTC. Translating it yields CSVTDRGDNEQFF.

The chain recombines TRBV5-1 with TRBJ1-4; maybe TRBD1 (5 bases). The CDR3 is made up of 14 amino acids. CDR1 SGHRS and CDR2 YFSETQ come from the germline V gene. Trimming cost V 4 bases and J 0 bases, with 7 bases left between them. This chain's CDR3 is CASSPTATNEKLFF. The CDR3 DNA sequence: TGCGCCAGCAGCCCGACAGCAACTAATGAAAAACTGTTTTTT.

In this sample, this clonotype turned up a few times. The chain links TRBV20-1 to TRBJ2-3; D is possibly TRBD2 (5 bases). Germline values: CDR1 DFQATT, CDR2 SNEGSKA (reference sequence). The CDR3 covers 13 residues. Trimming took off 4 bases at V and 3 bases at J, with 11 bases between the two ends. CDR3 sequence (DNA): TGCAGTGCTAAGAGGGCCTCGACAGATACGCAGTATTTT. Encoded protein: CSAKRASTDTQYF.

CDR3 residues: CASSQSLGPGELFF. DNA for the CDR3: TGTGCCAGCAGTCAGTCCCTCGGCCCCGGGGAGCTGTTTTTT. The chain couples TRBV12-3 or TRBV12-4 to TRBJ2-2; D is ambiguous. CDR3 size: 14 residues. Trimming cost V 5 bases and J 6 bases, with 13 bases left between them.

This clonotype was seen only once. This rearrangement joins TRBV7-2 to TRBJ2-5, with TRBD2 matching 14 bases. The J call is doubtful: the DNA matches TRBJ2-7 better. Per the germline V gene, CDR1 is SGHTA and CDR2 is FQGNSA. This CDR3 spans 15 amino acids. The CDR3 here is CASSLKGLAGAEQYF. The CDR3 DNA sequence: TGTGCCAGCAGCCTAAAGGGACTAGCGGGAGCCGAGCAGTACTTC.

The V and J genes are TRBV25-1 and TRBJ1-1, with 9 nucleotides matching TRBD1. V dropped 5 bases and J dropped 4; count of bases not matched to a gene: 17. Germline CDR1 and CDR2: MGHDK and SYGVNS. The CDR3 runs to 18 residues. CDR3 in amino acids: CASSRLFTRDRAGTEAFF. CDR3 coding DNA: TGTGCCAGCAGTAGGCTTTTTACCCGGGACAGGGCTGGCACTGAAGCTTTCTTT.

The sample holds a few counts of this clonotype. This sequence joins TRBV7-2 and TRBJ2-3; 14 nucleotides agree with TRBD2. Germline V CDR1 and CDR2: SGHTA, FQGNSA. The CDR3 has 17 amino acids. Trimming at V came to 5 bases and at J to 0 bases, leaving 4 bases not matched to a gene. The CDR3 protein is CASSVRLAGGSTDTQYF. The CDR3 coding sequence is TGTGCCAGCAGCGTCAGACTAGCGGGGGGGAGCACAGATACGCAGTATTTT.

The V gene is TRBV4-1, the J gene TRBJ2-5; maybe TRBD2 (6 bases). This CDR3 is 14 amino acids long. Trimming removed 2 bases at V and 11 bases at J, with 18 bases between. Per the germline V gene, CDR1 is MGHRA and CDR2 is YSYEKL. The CDR3: CASSQRLVESEQYF. The CDR3 DNA is TGCGCCAGCAGCCAACGACTAGTCGAGAGTGAGCAGTACTTC.

This chain connects TRBV5-1 to TRBJ1-5; tentatively, D is TRBD1 (5 bases). Per the germline V gene, CDR1 is SGHRS and CDR2 is YFSETQ. The CDR3 totals 13 residues. The V end lost 0 bases, the J end lost 7 bases, and 8 bases lay between the germline ends. CDR3 protein: CASSLDGGQPQHF. The CDR3 DNA reads as TGCGCCAGCAGCTTGGATGGGGGACAGCCCCAGCATTTT.

The gene calls are TRBV20-1 and TRBJ2-3, with 8 bases matching TRBD2. The junction had 9 bases not matched to a gene; V was cut back by 1 base and J by 0 bases. The CDR3 has 17 residues. CDR1 is DFQATT and CDR2 is SNEGSKA in the germline V gene (reference sequence). The CDR3 DNA reads as TGCAGTGCTAGAGGCCTCAACCCGGGGGGGAGCACAGATACGCAGTATTTT. This sequence encodes CSARGLNPGGSTDTQYF.

This clonotype was counted ten times or more. CDR3 DNA sequence: TGCGCCAGCAGCCAAAGTCGAGCGGGAGTGTCCTACAATGAGCAGTTCTTC. Its translation is CASSQSRAGVSYNEQFF. V usage is TRBV4-3 and J usage is TRBJ2-1; the match to TRBD2 covers 8 bases. Per germline, CDR1 LGHNA and CDR2 YSLEER. The CDR3 contains 17 residues. V dropped 2 bases and J dropped 1; count of bases not matched to a gene: 7.

Details on this clonotype: This may be a read error: a much more frequent sequence differs by one nucleotide. V is TRBV9 and J is TRBJ2-7, with D hard to call. Near its end, the DNA agrees better with TRBJ2-5, so the J call may be wrong. This CDR3 has 14 amino acids. Germline CDR1 is SGDLS and CDR2 is YYNGEE. CDR3 DNA: TGTGCCAGCAGCGTAGGTTTAATAGGGAAGACCCAGTACTTC. Residues: CASSVGLIGKTQYF.

The chain is built from TRBV29-1 and TRBJ2-1; TRBD2 is a possible D gene (6 bases). The V and J ends lost 4 bases and 3 bases respectively, with 13 bases between them. The germline V gene has CDR1 SQVTM and CDR2 ANQGSEA. The length of the CDR3 is 14 residues. The CDR3 region has the DNA TGCAGCGTTGTCCGGGACTCCAACTACAATGAGCAGTTCTTC. Protein product: CSVVRDSNYNEQFF.

This chain links TRBV6-5 with TRBJ1-1; possibly TRBD1 for D (6 bases). CDR3 size: 13 residues. Germline V lookup: CDR1 MNHEY, CDR2 SVGAGI. Trimming cost V 5 bases and J 10 bases, with 17 bases left between them. Written as DNA, the CDR3 is TGTGCCAGCAGTAACCGGGACATGCCGCGAGCTTTCTTT. Translating gives CASSNRDMPRAFF.

This clonotype was found once. The gene calls are TRBV25-1 and TRBJ2-4; D is undetermined. The CDR3 totals 12 residues. V was clipped by 4 bases and J by 9 bases, with 10 bases between them. CDR1 and CDR2 from the germline V gene are MGHDK and SYGVNS. DNA for the CDR3: TGTGCCAGCAGTGGGATGCAGAGCATTCAGTACTTC. Translation: CASSGMQSIQYF.

Only a few counts were recorded for this clonotype. The genes are TRBV21-1 and TRBJ2-3; no DNA check was done on the table's D call, TRBD2. TRBV21-1 is labeled a pseudogene. This CDR3 is 16 amino acids long. As DNA, the CDR3 is TGTGCCAGCAGCTCTCTAGCGGGGGGGCCGGATCATACGCAGTATTTT. The encoded protein is CASSSLAGGPDHTQYF.

V is TRBV3-1 and J is TRBJ2-4; 10 nucleotides match TRBD2. The ends lost 1 base at V and 9 bases at J; junction bases unmatched: 9. The CDR3 runs to 16 residues. Germline V gene data show CDR1 as LGHDT and CDR2 as YNNKEL (reference sequence). CDR3 region: CASSQGLAGVRAIQYF. The CDR3 DNA reads as TGTGCCAGCAGCCAAGGACTAGCGGGCGTTAGGGCCATTCAGTACTTC.

The table lists this clonotype with many counts. The chain links TRBV7-9 to TRBJ2-5, with D hard to call. CDR1 SEHNR and CDR2 FQNEAQ come from the germline V gene (reference sequence). This CDR3 has 12 residues. Trimming removed 2 bases at V and 5 bases at J, with 6 bases between. DNA for the CDR3: TGTGCCAGCAGCTTACCATGGGAGACCCAGTACTTC. Protein sequence: CASSLPWETQYF.

This clonotype has only a few counts. The DNA of the CDR3 is TGTGCCAGCAGCTTAGAATCGGGCGGACGCTCCTACAATGAGCAGTTCTTC. It is translated as CASSLESGGRSYNEQFF. The J gene is TRBJ2-1, the V gene TRBV7-2, with D hard to call. There are 17 residues in the CDR3. Germline assignment: CDR1 SGHTA and CDR2 FQGNSA. V was pared by 1 base and J by 0 bases, with 13 bases between.

This sequence joins TRBV9 and TRBJ1-1; the D gene is possibly TRBD1 (5 bases). The germline V gene has CDR1 SGDLS and CDR2 YYNGEE. V shed 5 bases and J shed 1 base, with 15 bases lying between them. The CDR3 contains 15 residues. The CDR3 loop is CASSAARGPNTEAFF. CDR3 bases: TGTGCCAGCAGTGCGGCCCGGGGCCCGAACACTGAAGCTTTCTTT.

In regard to this clonotype: No DNA is shown, since the ends of the CDR3 on it are uncertain; the CDR3 is the one TCRdb lists. CDR3 sequence: CAYSCRVPGQGVYEQYF. This rearrangement joins TRBV27 to TRBJ2-7; the table gives TRBD1 as D, unverified against the DNA. Including both end residues, the CDR3 is 17 amino acids long. Per germline, CDR1 MNHEY and CDR2 SMNVEV (reference sequence).

The gene calls are TRBV2 and TRBJ2-4, with D possibly matching TRBD1 (7 bases). The J call may be faulty, since TRBJ2-7 better matches the DNA end. Germline CDR1 is SNHLY and CDR2 is FYNNEI. The CDR3 covers 12 residues. CDR3 nucleotides: TGTGCCAGCCAAGCAGGGGGGAGCGAGCAGTACTTC. It encodes CASQAGGSEQYF.

This clonotype was seen repeatedly, ten times or more. V usage is TRBV6-5 and J usage is TRBJ2-1; TRBD1 aligns across 7 bases. There are 12 residues in the CDR3. The J segment lost 7 bases and the V segment lost 4 bases, leaving 1 base of the junction unmatched. Germline V gene data show CDR1 as MNHEY and CDR2 as SVGAGI. CDR3 residues: CASSSGQNEQFF. In nucleotides, the CDR3 is TGTGCCAGCAGTTCGGGACAGAATGAGCAGTTCTTC.

Ten or more counts support this clonotype. This chain uses TRBV6-5 with TRBJ1-6, with a possible D match to TRBD1 (6 bases). Per germline, CDR1 MNHEY and CDR2 SVGAGI. The V and J ends lost 6 bases and 9 bases respectively, with 12 bases between them. The CDR3 extends over 13 amino acids. For the CDR3, the DNA is TGTGCCAGCAGAGACGTACAGGGTTCACCCCTCCACTTT. Protein product: CASRDVQGSPLHF.

This clonotype was observed a handful of times. This chain connects TRBV7-3 to TRBJ2-1; the match to TRBD1 covers 7 bases. This CDR3 contains 16 residues. Trimming cost V 2 bases and J 0 bases; bases outside gene matches: 4. The germline V gene has CDR1 SGHTA and CDR2 FQGTGA. The CDR3 DNA sequence: TGTGCCAGCAGCTTATCAAGGGACAGCTCCTACAATGAGCAGTTCTTC. This encodes CASSLSRDSSYNEQFF.

V and J are TRBV7-9 and TRBJ1-3; a weak D match, TRBD1 (5 bases). The CDR3 has 15 amino acids. Trimming removed 5 bases from V and 0 bases from J, with 11 bases in between. CDR1 is SEHNR, CDR2 FQNEAQ, per germline (reference sequence). CDR3 DNA sequence: TGTGCCAGCAGCCATTCGGGGGGCTCTGGAAACACCATATATTTT. Translating gives CASSHSGGSGNTIYF.

The chain has TRBV18 and TRBJ1-2; tentative D call: TRBD1 (6 bases). This CDR3 comprises 16 residues. Germline V gene sequence: CDR1 KGHSH, CDR2 LQKENI. V lost 5 bases, J lost 2 bases, and 18 bases lay in between. The CDR3 DNA is TGTGCCAGCTCAGAAAAGACAGGCCAAAGGAACTATGGCTACACCTTC. Translated: CASSEKTGQRNYGYTF.

The chain joins TRBV6-1 to TRBJ2-2; TRBD2 aligns across 13 bases. V shed 7 bases, J shed 6 bases, and the junction held 5 bases outside the gene matches. The CDR3 totals 15 residues. Germline-derived CDR1 and CDR2 are MNHNS and SASEGT. In DNA, the CDR3 is TGTGCCAGCACCCGGACTAGCGGGAGTCCCGGGGAGCTGTTTTTT. Protein product: CASTRTSGSPGELFF.